Below are 24 T cell receptor beta chains sequenced from a single sample in a study of PD-1 blockade in mismatch repair-deficient tumors. Profiled with immunoSEQ multiplex PCR; TCRdb holds only in-frame clones, not every one. The sample lists about 16,000 clones, roughly 84% seen once, with 15% to 20% in the top ten. The sample in question was PBMCs, obtained before pembrolizumab treatment. These receptors were collected from an adult with mismatch repair-deficient cancer.

The gene calls are TRBV27 and TRBJ2-5; D perhaps matches TRBD1 (6 bases). Trimming took off 5 bases at V and 5 bases at J, with 21 bases between the two ends. Per the germline V gene, CDR1 is MNHEY and CDR2 is SMNVEV (reference sequence). This CDR3 comprises 16 residues. In DNA form, the CDR3 reads TGTGCCAGCAGTCCCCCCGGGTCGTGGGGGCAGGAGACCCAGTACTTC. As protein: CASSPPGSWGQETQYF.

The chain uses TRBV29-1 and TRBJ1-1; D may be TRBD1 (6 bases). Germline CDR1 and CDR2: SQVTM and ANQGSEA. The CDR3 is 12 residues long. Between the trimmed V and J ends, which lost 5 bases and 7 bases, there was a span of 14 bases. The CDR3: CSVSIGGVEAFF. Here the CDR3 DNA reads TGCAGCGTTTCGATAGGGGGGGTTGAAGCTTTCTTT.

This rearrangement joins TRBV19 to TRBJ2-7; the D gene is possibly TRBD1 (6 bases). This CDR3 spans 11 amino acids. Germline assignment: CDR1 LNHDA and CDR2 SQIVND (reference sequence). V was shortened by 8 bases and J by 6 bases, with 11 bases between the two germline ends. CDR3 region: CASGTGSEQYF. DNA for the CDR3: TGTGCCAGTGGCACAGGGAGCGAGCAGTACTTC.

The rearrangement joins TRBV11-2 to TRBJ2-1; 8 positions agree with TRBD2. The germline V gene has CDR1 SGHAT and CDR2 FQNNGV. V trimming: 1 base; J trimming: 10 bases; junction bases outside the gene matches: 12. The CDR3 runs 16 residues. Here the CDR3 reads CASSLGSGTRVGEQFF. The CDR3 region has the DNA TGTGCCAGCAGCTTAGGATCCGGGACTAGAGTGGGAGAGCAGTTCTTC.

By share, this clone ranks as medium-sized. J is TRBJ2-7 and V is TRBV2; D call uncertain. Trimming stripped 3 bases from V and 7 bases from J, with 13 bases between. This CDR3 comprises 13 residues. The germline gives CDR1 SNHLY, CDR2 FYNNEI. The DNA of the CDR3 is TGTGCCAGCAGTGAGCCCTTTACGCGAGAGCAGTACTTC. Translation: CASSEPFTREQYF.

The chain has TRBV5-1 and TRBJ2-5, with TRBD2 matching 10 bases. V dropped 3 bases and J dropped 2; count of bases not matched to a gene: 10. CDR3 length: 17 residues. CDR1 and CDR2 from the germline V gene are SGHRS and YFSETQ. The DNA for the CDR3 is TGCGCCAGCAGCTGGACGGACCCACTAGCGGGACAAGAGACCCAGTACTTC. This encodes CASSWTDPLAGQETQYF.

The V gene is TRBV27, the J gene TRBJ2-7, with 7 bases fitting TRBD2. J lost 7 bases, V lost 4 bases, and 19 bases had no gene match. Per the germline V gene, CDR1 is MNHEY and CDR2 is SMNVEV (reference sequence). The CDR3 runs 17 residues. CDR3 loop: CASSSDPWGGSLGEQYF. CDR3 bases: TGTGCCAGCAGTTCAGACCCTTGGGGCGGGAGTCTTGGGGAGCAGTACTTC.

The chain employs TRBV5-1 and TRBJ2-7; no clear D. Trimming left V 4 bases short and J 0 bases short, with 14 bases between. Germline V gene sequence: CDR1 SGHRS, CDR2 YFSETQ. This CDR3 spans 15 amino acids. The CDR3 bases are TGCGCCAGCAGCCCCGGAGTCCTGATCTCCTACGAGCAGTACTTC. Translation gives CASSPGVLISYEQYF.

The chain recombines TRBV7-2 with TRBJ2-2, with 8 nucleotides matching TRBD1. With V trimmed by 4 bases and J by 4 bases, 5 bases remained unmatched. This CDR3 has 15 residues. The germline gives CDR1 SGHTA, CDR2 FQGNSA. The CDR3 coding sequence is TGTGCCAGCAGCTCGACAGGGGCTGGCACCGGGGAGCTGTTTTTT. The encoded protein is CASSSTGAGTGELFF.

The V call is TRBV5-1, the J call TRBJ2-7; D unresolved. Germline assignment: CDR1 SGHRS and CDR2 YFSETQ. The V end was cut by 5 bases, the J end by 9 bases, with 24 bases between. The CDR3 extends over 15 amino acids. The CDR3 DNA sequence: TGCGCCAGCAGACAAGACACCCAGGATATCTATGGGCAGTACTTC. Protein: CASRQDTQDIYGQYF.

This chain links TRBV21-1 with TRBJ2-5. TRBV21-1 is reported as a pseudogene. The length of the CDR3 is 16 residues. The CDR3 DNA reads TGTGCCAGCATCCCAAGGGGGAGGAACAGGCTCGGGGAGCAGTACTTC. Translation: CASIPRGRNRLGEQYF.

The chain employs TRBV6-4 and TRBJ2-3; D unclear. The V gene lost 3 bases and the J gene lost 0 bases, with 7 bases spanning the gap. The CDR3 length is 14 residues. Germline V CDR1 and CDR2: MRHNA, SNTAGT. The CDR3 here is CASSDKGSTDTQYF. The CDR3 DNA follows: TGTGCCAGCAGTGATAAGGGTAGCACAGATACGCAGTATTTT.

The gene calls are TRBV5-1 and TRBJ2-5; 7 bases are shared with TRBD1. The CDR3 has 14 residues. The V gene's germline CDR1 is SGHRS and CDR2 YFSETQ. V was pared by 3 bases and J by 2 bases, with 4 bases of the junction left unmatched. This CDR3 reads CASSSGTVQETQYF. The CDR3 DNA is TGCGCCAGCAGCTCCGGGACAGTACAAGAGACCCAGTACTTC.

The sample holds a few counts of this clone. The chain couples TRBV21-1 to TRBJ1-1. TRBV21-1 counts as a pseudogene. This CDR3 comprises 16 residues. This CDR3 reads CASSPPTRSLNTEAFF. The CDR3 DNA reads TGTGCCAGCAGCCCTCCGACTAGATCCCTGAACACTGAAGCTTTCTTT.

The chain joins TRBV10-3 to TRBJ2-1; D remains unclear. The CDR3 extends over 15 amino acids. The germline CDR1 and CDR2 sequences are ENHRY and SYGVKD. The germline V and J ends were trimmed by 6 bases and 0 bases, with 12 bases remaining between them. This chain's CDR3 is CAIRAPESSYNEQFF. The CDR3, as DNA: TGTGCCATCAGGGCCCCTGAGAGCTCCTACAATGAGCAGTTCTTC.

The J gene is TRBJ2-7, the V gene TRBV5-4, with a weak D call TRBD2 (6 bases). Germline CDR1 is SGHNT and CDR2 is YYREEE (reference sequence). The V and J ends lost 4 bases and 3 bases respectively, with 17 bases between them. This CDR3 contains 15 residues. The CDR3 DNA sequence: TGTGCCAGCAGCGCCCCCGGGACTGGTCTCTACGAGCAGTACTTC. Protein product: CASSAPGTGLYEQYF.

This clone was seen a few times. The rearrangement links TRBV5-1 to TRBJ2-2; D unclear. CDR3 size: 13 residues. V shed 7 bases and J shed 0 bases, with 7 bases lying between them. Germline CDR1 is SGHRS and CDR2 is YFSETQ. The CDR3 DNA sequence: TGCGCCAGCCCGAGCCCGAACACCGGGGAGCTGTTTTTT. This gives the protein CASPSPNTGELFF.

In DNA, the CDR3 is TGCGCCAGCAGCTCACCGGGACTAATCTGGTCCGAGCAGTACTTC. Its protein is CASSSPGLIWSEQYF. The chain combines TRBV4-1 with TRBJ2-7; 7 positions agree with TRBD2. The CDR3 runs 15 residues. Looked up from germline, CDR1 is MGHRA and CDR2 is YSYEKL. Trimming cost V 5 bases and J 6 bases; bases outside gene matches: 13.

This clone appeared a single time. V gene TRBV5-1 combines with J gene TRBJ2-7, with 11 nucleotides matching TRBD1. This CDR3 contains 14 residues. J gave up 5 bases and V 4 bases, and 5 bases lay outside the gene matches. The germline gives CDR1 SGHRS, CDR2 YFSETQ. DNA of the CDR3: TGCGCCAGCAGCCCGGGACAGGGGGTCCACGAGCAGTACTTC. It codes for CASSPGQGVHEQYF.

The chain has TRBV4-3 and TRBJ1-2; a weak D match, TRBD1 (6 bases). Trimming took 1 base from V and 3 from J, leaving 12 bases between them. CDR3 length equals 15 residues. Germline CDR1 LGHNA, CDR2 YSLEER. The CDR3 reads CASSQGMTGYYGYTF. The CDR3 DNA follows: TGCGCCAGCAGCCAAGGGATGACAGGATACTATGGCTACACCTTC.

The V call is TRBV6-1, the J call TRBJ2-2, with D possibly TRBD2 on 5 matching bases. With 2 bases removed from V and 10 bases from J, the gap between germline ends came to 17 bases. Germline V gene sequence: CDR1 MNHNS, CDR2 SASEGT. CDR3 size: 15 residues. CDR3 residues: CASSESLSGQAELFF. Written as DNA, the CDR3 is TGTGCCAGCAGTGAATCTTTGAGCGGCCAAGCGGAGCTGTTTTTT.

The chain recombines TRBV29-1 with TRBJ1-2; D may be TRBD1 (6 bases). This CDR3 comprises 13 residues. Germline V gene data show CDR1 as SQVTM and CDR2 as ANQGSEA. The V and J ends lost 4 bases and 6 bases respectively, with 15 bases between them. In nucleotides, the CDR3 is TGCAGCGTTGCCCCGGGGGCGGGCGATGGCTACACCTTC. Translated: CSVAPGAGDGYTF.

This chain connects TRBV7-9 to TRBJ2-5; weak D call: TRBD2 (5 bases). This CDR3 contains 13 residues. The V end lost 5 bases, the J end lost 5 bases, and 12 bases lay between the germline ends. Germline CDR1 reads SEHNR; CDR2 reads FQNEAQ (reference sequence). For the CDR3, the DNA is TGTGCCAGCAGCCTCTTAGCGAGGGAGACCCAGTACTTC. This encodes CASSLLARETQYF.

The chain links TRBV7-6 to TRBJ1-1; a weak D match, TRBD1 (6 bases). The V and J ends lost 6 bases and 4 bases respectively, with 18 bases between them. Germline CDR1 reads SGHVS; CDR2 reads FNYEAQ. The CDR3 is 15 residues long. The CDR3: CASSRTGLGGTEAFF. For the CDR3, the DNA is TGTGCCAGCAGTCGAACAGGGTTGGGGGGCACTGAAGCTTTCTTT.